The rows below give T cell receptor beta chains drawn from one sample of a study of blood T cell repertoires in COVID-19. The repertoire was sequenced with immunoSEQ multiplex PCR; TCRdb's copy has only in-frame clones and lacks some. The sample records tens of thousands of clones, about four fifths being singletons. The sample taken for sequencing was peripheral blood. These receptors originate from a human donor in a cohort sampled during active COVID-19. The CDR3 runs from the conserved cysteine through the conserved F or W. The D gene is left open where the match is weak. Clone size appears in some rows only: once, few, many, or a class for an expanded clone.

J gene: TRBJ2-7
clone size: NA
D gene: NA
V gene: TRBV28
CDR3 protein: CASSRPGQILSYEQYF
CDR3 DNA: TGTGCCAGCAGTAGACCCGGACAGATACTCTCCTACGAGCAGTACTTC

J gene: TRBJ2-1
clone size: NA
D gene: NA
V gene: TRBV4-1
CDR3 protein: CASSQDAGGHYNEQFF
CDR3 DNA: TGCGCCAGCAGCCAAGATGCTGGGGGCCACTACAATGAGCAGTTCTTC

J gene: TRBJ2-2
clone size: NA
D gene: TRBD1
V gene: TRBV5-1
CDR3 protein: CASSTRTGNTGELFF
CDR3 DNA: TGCGCCAGCAGCACACGGACAGGGAACACCGGGGAGCTGTTTTTT

J gene: TRBJ2-4
clone size: few
D gene: TRBD2
V gene: TRBV7-9
CDR3 protein: CASSSGLASAKNIQYF
CDR3 DNA: TGTGCCAGCAGTTCGGGACTAGCGAGCGCCAAAAACATTCAGTACTTC

J gene: TRBJ2-3
clone size: NA
D gene: TRBD1
V gene: TRBV28
CDR3 protein: CASALWDREGDTQYF
CDR3 DNA: TGTGCCAGCGCCCTATGGGACAGGGAGGGGGATACGCAGTATTTT

J gene: TRBJ2-3
clone size: once
D gene: NA
V gene: TRBV28
CDR3 protein: CASIGGGTDTQYF
CDR3 DNA: TGTGCCAGCATTGGCGGGGGCACAGATACGCAGTATTTT

J gene: TRBJ1-5
clone size: NA
D gene: NA
V gene: TRBV6-2/TRBV6-3
CDR3 protein: CASSYGEVPQHF
CDR3 DNA: TGTGCCAGCAGTTACGGGGAGGTGCCCCAGCATTTT

J gene: TRBJ2-3
clone size: NA
D gene: NA
V gene: TRBV2
CDR3 protein: CASSARTIPDTQYF
CDR3 DNA: TGTGCCAGCAGCGCTCGGACTATACCAGATACGCAGTATTTT

J gene: TRBJ1-6
clone size: few
D gene: NA
V gene: TRBV27
CDR3 protein: CASSLRAFSSPLHF
CDR3 DNA: TGTGCCAGCAGTTTAAGAGCCTTTAGTTCACCCCTCCACTTT

J gene: TRBJ2-5
clone size: NA
D gene: NA
V gene: TRBV14
CDR3 protein: CASSQDNIQETQYF
CDR3 DNA: TGTGCCAGCAGCCAAGATAACATTCAAGAGACCCAGTACTTC

J gene: TRBJ1-5
clone size: NA
D gene: NA
V gene: TRBV7-8
CDR3 protein: CASSLAGGRNQPQHF
CDR3 DNA: TGTGCCAGCAGCTTAGCGGGAGGGAGGAATCAGCCCCAGCATTTT

J gene: TRBJ2-3
clone size: NA
D gene: TRBD2
V gene: TRBV19
CDR3 protein: CASSRGSGGLPTQYF
CDR3 DNA: TGTGCCAGTAGCCGGGGGAGCGGGGGACTCCCAACGCAGTATTTT

J gene: TRBJ2-3
clone size: NA
D gene: NA
V gene: TRBV7-2
CDR3 protein: CASSLGLSAGSTDTQYF
CDR3 DNA: TGTGCCAGCAGCTTAGGTCTCTCGGCAGGCAGCACAGATACGCAGTATTTT

J gene: TRBJ1-3
clone size: NA
D gene: TRBD1
V gene: TRBV9
CDR3 protein: CASSERQGRVIPIYF
CDR3 DNA: TGTGCCAGCAGCGAGAGACAGGGTCGGGTGATACCCATATATTTT

J gene: TRBJ1-4
clone size: NA
D gene: NA
V gene: TRBV18
CDR3 protein: CASSPEGRALNEKLFF
CDR3 DNA: TGTGCCAGCTCACCAGAGGGCCGCGCTCTCAATGAAAAACTGTTTTTT

J gene: TRBJ2-3
clone size: NA
D gene: NA
V gene: TRBV24-1
CDR3 protein: CATSDLRRSSTDTQYF
CDR3 DNA: TGTGCCACCAGTGATTTGCGGAGATCAAGCACAGATACGCAGTATTTT

J gene: TRBJ1-5
clone size: medium-sized
D gene: NA
V gene: TRBV7-2
CDR3 protein: CASSQEQNQPQHF
CDR3 DNA: TGTGCCAGCAGCCAAGAACAGAATCAGCCCCAGCATTTT

J gene: TRBJ1-1
clone size: NA
D gene: NA
V gene: TRBV23-1
CDR3 protein: CASSQSSGQLNTEAFF
CDR3 DNA: TGCGCCAGCAGTCAATCCTCCGGACAGCTGAACACTGAAGCTTTCTTT

J gene: TRBJ2-3
clone size: NA
D gene: NA
V gene: TRBV7-8
CDR3 protein: CASSFRGLGTDTQYF
CDR3 DNA: TGTGCCAGCAGCTTCCGGGGTCTGGGCACAGATACGCAGTATTTT

J gene: TRBJ1-2
clone size: NA
D gene: TRBD1
V gene: TRBV4-3
CDR3 protein: CASSHSGTGESYGYTF
CDR3 DNA: TGCGCCAGCAGCCACTCCGGGACAGGGGAATCCTATGGCTACACCTTC

J gene: TRBJ2-5
clone size: NA
D gene: NA
V gene: TRBV29-1
CDR3 protein: CSAAGTVKETQYF
CDR3 DNA: TGCAGCGCCGCCGGGACTGTAAAAGAGACCCAGTACTTC

J gene: TRBJ2-1
clone size: NA
D gene: NA
V gene: TRBV7-9
CDR3 protein: CASSYRENEQFF
CDR3 DNA: TGTGCCAGCAGCTACAGGGAAAATGAGCAGTTCTTC

J gene: TRBJ2-2
clone size: NA
D gene: TRBD2
V gene: TRBV19
CDR3 protein: CASSILRLAGGPLNTGELFF
CDR3 DNA: TGTGCCAGTAGTATCCTCCGACTAGCGGGGGGACCATTGAACACCGGGGAGCTGTTTTTT

J gene: TRBJ2-5
clone size: NA
D gene: NA
V gene: TRBV5-4
CDR3 protein: CASSPGSEGAQYF
CDR3 DNA: TGTGCCAGCAGCCCAGGGTCTGAGGGGGCCCAGTACTTC

J gene: TRBJ1-5
clone size: NA
D gene: TRBD1
V gene: TRBV19
CDR3 protein: CASTTGTGGNQPQHF
CDR3 DNA: TGTGCCAGTACCACCGGGACAGGGGGCAATCAGCCCCAGCATTTT

J gene: TRBJ2-3
clone size: NA
D gene: TRBD2
V gene: TRBV18
CDR3 protein: CASSPPTGGERMQYF
CDR3 DNA: TGTGCCAGCTCACCACCGACGGGGGGGGAGCGGATGCAGTATTTT

J gene: TRBJ2-2
clone size: NA
D gene: TRBD1
V gene: TRBV19
CDR3 protein: CASSIRGPTGELFF
CDR3 DNA: TGTGCCAGTAGTATCAGGGGGCCCACCGGGGAGCTGTTTTTT

J gene: TRBJ2-2
clone size: NA
D gene: TRBD2
V gene: TRBV3-1/TRBV3-2
CDR3 protein: CASSQFPGLALGELFF
CDR3 DNA: TGTGCCAGCAGCCAATTCCCCGGACTAGCTTTAGGGGAGCTGTTTTTT

J gene: TRBJ2-1
clone size: NA
D gene: NA
V gene: TRBV4-3
CDR3 protein: CASSQDREAGYEQFF
CDR3 DNA: TGCGCCAGCAGCCAAGATAGGGAGGCAGGGTATGAGCAGTTCTTC

J gene: TRBJ2-7
clone size: once
D gene: TRBD1
V gene: TRBV3-1/TRBV3-2
CDR3 protein: CASSQGTGGYEQYF
CDR3 DNA: TGTGCCAGCAGCCAAGGGACAGGGGGGTACGAGCAGTACTTC

J gene: TRBJ2-7
clone size: NA
D gene: NA
V gene: TRBV7-9
CDR3 protein: CASSLDRSSYEQYF
CDR3 DNA: TGTGCCAGCAGCTTAGACAGGAGCTCCTACGAGCAGTACTTC

J gene: TRBJ2-3
clone size: few
D gene: TRBD2
V gene: TRBV18
CDR3 protein: CASSPRSAGERDTQYF
CDR3 DNA: TGTGCCAGCTCACCACGAAGTGCGGGGGAACGAGATACGCAGTATTTT

J gene: TRBJ2-1
clone size: NA
D gene: TRBD1
V gene: TRBV19
CDR3 protein: CASSGQGNYNEQFF
CDR3 DNA: TGTGCCAGTAGTGGACAGGGAAACTACAATGAGCAGTTCTTC

J gene: TRBJ2-2
clone size: NA
D gene: NA
V gene: TRBV19
CDR3 protein: CASSTRVTGELFF
CDR3 DNA: TGTGCCAGTAGTACCAGGGTCACCGGGGAGCTGTTTTTT

J gene: TRBJ2-1
clone size: NA
D gene: NA
V gene: TRBV19
CDR3 protein: CASSILSGVYNEQFF
CDR3 DNA: TGTGCCAGTAGTATTCTAAGCGGAGTTTACAATGAGCAGTTCTTC

J gene: TRBJ1-6
clone size: NA
D gene: TRBD1
V gene: TRBV4-2
CDR3 protein: CASSAGQGNSPLHF
CDR3 DNA: TGTGCCAGCAGCGCCGGACAGGGGAATTCACCCCTCCACTTT

J gene: TRBJ2-2
clone size: once
D gene: NA
V gene: TRBV2
CDR3 protein: CASSGTVYTGELFF
CDR3 DNA: TGTGCCAGCAGTGGGACAGTTTACACCGGGGAGCTGTTTTTT

J gene: TRBJ1-1
clone size: once
D gene: NA
V gene: TRBV5-1
CDR3 protein: CASSLQGGDTEAFF
CDR3 DNA: TGCGCCAGCAGCTTACAGGGAGGGGACACTGAAGCTTTCTTT

J gene: TRBJ1-1
clone size: NA
D gene: NA
V gene: TRBV2
CDR3 protein: CASSEARVLNTEAFF
CDR3 DNA: TGTGCCAGCAGTGAAGCCAGGGTCCTGAACACTGAAGCTTTCTTT

J gene: TRBJ2-3
clone size: NA
D gene: NA
V gene: TRBV11-2
CDR3 protein: CASSLAGTSRTQYF
CDR3 DNA: TGTGCCAGCAGCTTGGCGGGGACCAGTCGTACGCAGTATTTT

J gene: TRBJ2-5
clone size: NA
D gene: TRBD2
V gene: TRBV2
CDR3 protein: CASSGSGGNRIQETQYF
CDR3 DNA: TGTGCCAGCAGTGGCAGCGGGGGTAATCGAATTCAAGAGACCCAGTACTTC

J gene: TRBJ2-5
clone size: NA
D gene: NA
V gene: TRBV5-6
CDR3 protein: CASSSDFQETQYF
CDR3 DNA: TGTGCCAGCAGCTCGGACTTTCAAGAGACCCAGTACTTC

J gene: TRBJ1-5
clone size: NA
D gene: NA
V gene: TRBV7-8
CDR3 protein: CASSSTDGNQPQHF
CDR3 DNA: TGTGCCAGCAGCTCGACAGACGGTAATCAGCCCCAGCATTTT

J gene: TRBJ1-4
clone size: NA
D gene: NA
V gene: TRBV18
CDR3 protein: CASSSADGTNEKLFF
CDR3 DNA: TGTGCCAGCTCATCGGCGGATGGCACTAATGAAAAACTGTTTTTT

J gene: TRBJ1-1
clone size: few
D gene: NA
V gene: TRBV12-3/TRBV12-4
CDR3 protein: CASSLAVDREAFF
CDR3 DNA: TGTGCCAGCAGTTTAGCGGTAGACAGGGAAGCTTTCTTT

J gene: TRBJ2-2
clone size: NA
D gene: NA
V gene: TRBV9
CDR3 protein: CASSSPPGGRAGELFF
CDR3 DNA: TGTGCCAGCAGCTCCCCGCCCGGAGGTAGGGCCGGGGAGCTGTTTTTT

J gene: TRBJ2-7
clone size: NA
D gene: TRBD1
V gene: TRBV7-2
CDR3 protein: CASSSQGAFVYEQYF
CDR3 DNA: TGTGCCAGCAGCTCTCAGGGGGCCTTTGTTTACGAGCAGTACTTC

J gene: TRBJ1-2
clone size: many
D gene: NA
V gene: TRBV3-1/TRBV3-2
CDR3 protein: CASRHGGYGYTF
CDR3 DNA: TGTGCCAGTCGACACGGGGGCTATGGCTACACCTTC

J gene: TRBJ2-2
clone size: NA
D gene: NA
V gene: TRBV4-3
CDR3 protein: CASSAQVRGQGTGELFF
CDR3 DNA: TGCGCCAGCAGCGCCCAAGTTAGGGGCCAGGGAACCGGGGAGCTGTTTTTT

J gene: TRBJ1-1
clone size: NA
D gene: NA
V gene: TRBV3-1/TRBV3-2
CDR3 protein: CASSQATGPAFF
CDR3 DNA: TGTGCCAGCAGCCAAGCCACAGGACCGGCTTTCTTT

J gene: TRBJ1-4
clone size: few
D gene: TRBD1
V gene: TRBV3-1/TRBV3-2
CDR3 protein: CASSRGQGNEKLFF
CDR3 DNA: TGTGCCAGCAGCCGGGGACAGGGCAATGAAAAACTGTTTTTT

J gene: TRBJ1-1
clone size: NA
D gene: NA
V gene: TRBV29-1
CDR3 protein: CSVEWTVGTAFF
CDR3 DNA: TGCAGCGTTGAGTGGACAGTAGGGACGGCTTTCTTT

J gene: TRBJ2-3
clone size: NA
D gene: NA
V gene: TRBV4-2
CDR3 protein: CASSQDLAGRSTDTQYF
CDR3 DNA: TGTGCCAGCAGCCAAGATCTGGCGGGACGAAGCACAGATACGCAGTATTTT